This TCR beta chain was sequenced during a study of T-cell reconstitution after alpha-beta-depleted transplantation in children. Unique molecular identifiers were used to barcode this TCRbeta library. TCRdb processed the PCR reads anew with MiXCR; each CDR3 protein has one entry. The table lists fewer than 550,000 distinct CDR3 sequences, approximately 10% of them singletons. General study results and limits: One year after transplant, T-cell counts and diversity came mostly from newly produced T cells. Recipient T cells and thymic progenitors that survived were the source of the high TCRbeta diversity seen at day 60 in some patients. Alpha-beta T cells present about two months after transplant were reported to originate from several hundred expanded graft clones.

The ends lost 1 base at V and 4 bases at J; junction bases unmatched: 5. This CDR3 is built from 15 residues. The V gene's germline CDR1 is MGHDK and CDR2 SYGVNS. Note on this clonotype: The antigen remains undetermined.

V is TRBV25-1 and J is TRBJ2-3; 7 bases are a match to TRBD2. The TCR originated in a female patient under 10 years old who had a stem cell transplant for aplastic anemia, so the T cells may come from the graft donor. Source: PBMCs, mostly from graft donor cells, taken 180 days after TCRalphabeta/CD19-depleted stem cell transplant. The CDR3: CASSELASGSDTQYF. Written as DNA, the CDR3 is TGTGCCAGCAGTGAATTGGCTAGCGGATCAGATACGCAGTATTTT.